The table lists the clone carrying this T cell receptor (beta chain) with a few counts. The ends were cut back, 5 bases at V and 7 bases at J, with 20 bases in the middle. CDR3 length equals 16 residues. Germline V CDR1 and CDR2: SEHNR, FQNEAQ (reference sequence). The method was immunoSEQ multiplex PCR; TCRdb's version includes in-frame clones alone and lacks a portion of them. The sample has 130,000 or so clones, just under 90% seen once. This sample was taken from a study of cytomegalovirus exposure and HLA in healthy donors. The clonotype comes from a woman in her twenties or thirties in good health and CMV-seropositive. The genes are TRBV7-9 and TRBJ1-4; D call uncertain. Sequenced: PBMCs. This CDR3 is CASSPALRVGSEKLFF. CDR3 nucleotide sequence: TGTGCCAGCAGCCCGGCCCTGAGGGTCGGGAGTGAAAAACTGTTTTTT.